Listed below are T cell receptor beta chains from one sample, sequenced in a study of blood T cell repertoires in COVID-19. The data were produced by immunoSEQ multiplex PCR, yet TCRdb's version contains in-frame clones alone and is incomplete. The table shows under 300,000 clones, with more than 75% occurring only once. The material sequenced was PBMCs or T cells enriched from blood (not recorded which). These receptors were obtained from a woman in her thirties or forties with acute COVID-19. Both conserved end residues are part of each CDR3. Each record gives: D gene, V gene, J gene, clone size, CDR3 DNA, CDR3 protein. A D gene is named only where the DNA matches it firmly. Size is omitted from some rows. Given values are once, few, many or a class for expanded clones.

TRBD1	TRBV14	TRBJ1-2	-	TGTGCCAGCAGCCGCGGACAGGTCGGGGATCTGGGCTACACCTTC	CASSRGQVGDLGYTF
TRBD2	TRBV7-9	TRBJ2-3	-	TGTGCCAGCAGCCGCGCAAGCGGGGGTAGGACAGATACGCAGTATTTT	CASSRASGGRTDTQYF
-	TRBV5-5	TRBJ2-3	-	TGTGCCAGCAGAGTCGGCGGAGATACGCAGTATTTT	CASRVGGDTQYF
TRBD2	TRBV7-2	TRBJ2-7	-	TGTGCCAGCAGCACCCGGGGGGGACTGCCGGCCGAGCAGTACTTC	CASSTRGGLPAEQYF
-	TRBV30	TRBJ1-1	-	TGTGCCTGGAGTGTAGGGAGCGGTACTGAAGCTTTCTTT	CAWSVGSGTEAFF
-	TRBV27	TRBJ2-3	-	TGTGCCAGCAGTTTGGGCAGAGCTTACACAGATACGCAGTATTTT	CASSLGRAYTDTQYF
-	TRBV18	TRBJ2-5	-	TGTGCCAGTCAGGGTGTTCAAGAGACCCAGTACTTC	CASQGVQETQYF
-	TRBV5-1	TRBJ1-1	-	TGCGCCAGCCGCCACCCGGGGGGGGGAAGGGAAGCTTTCTTT	CASRHPGGGREAFF
TRBD1	TRBV4-3	TRBJ1-2	-	TGCGCCAGCAGCCAAGAACAGGGGGGCCATGGCTACACCTTC	CASSQEQGGHGYTF
TRBD1	TRBV11-3	TRBJ1-1	-	TGTGCCAGCAGCTCACAGGGGACTGAAGCTTTCTTT	CASSSQGTEAFF
-	TRBV5-6	TRBJ1-1	-	TGTGCCAGCAGCTTGGTTCTGGGACAGAACACTGAAGCTTTCTTT	CASSLVLGQNTEAFF
TRBD1	TRBV9	TRBJ1-6	few	TGTGCCAGCAGCTCCTCAGGGGGGAATTCACCCCTCCACTTT	CASSSSGGNSPLHF
-	TRBV9	TRBJ1-4	-	TGTGCCAGCAGCGCCCGGGGAGATCGGTTATCAAAACTGTTTTTT	CASSARGDRLSKLFF
-	TRBV27	TRBJ2-7	-	TGTGCCAGCAGCCGGGACTCTACCTACGAGCAGTACTTC	CASSRDSTYEQYF
TRBD1	TRBV4-3	TRBJ1-2	-	TGCGCCAGCAGCAAGGACAGGAATGGCTACACCTTC	CASSKDRNGYTF
-	TRBV28	TRBJ1-2	-	TGTGCCAGCATCGGGAACAACTATGGCTACACCTTC	CASIGNNYGYTF
-	TRBV14	TRBJ1-1	-	TGTGCCAGCAGCCACCTTGGGACTAACACTGAAGCTTTCTTT	CASSHLGTNTEAFF
-	TRBV4-1	TRBJ2-5	-	TGCGCCAGCAGCCAGGCCCCACCGGAGACCCAGTACTTC	CASSQAPPETQYF
TRBD1	TRBV6-2/TRBV6-3	TRBJ1-1	-	TGTGCCAGCAGTTACTCGGACAGGGGAGCTTTCTTT	CASSYSDRGAFF
TRBD1	TRBV7-9	TRBJ1-5	-	TGTGCCAGCAGCGAAGGACAGGTTGGCAATCAGCCCCAGCATTTT	CASSEGQVGNQPQHF
TRBD1	TRBV28	TRBJ1-6	-	TGTGCCAGCAGTCCCCCGGACAGGGCTGATTCACCCCTCCACTTT	CASSPPDRADSPLHF
-	TRBV19	TRBJ1-2	-	TGTGCCAGTAGTATACAGGGAAGATCAGTTCGTGGCTACACCTTC	CASSIQGRSVRGYTF
-	TRBV5-1	TRBJ1-4	-	TGCGCCAGCAGCACATCTCCCCAGGGAGGCGAAAAACTGTTTTTT	CASSTSPQGGEKLFF
-	TRBV28	TRBJ2-7	-	TGTGCCAGCAGTTCCAGGAACCAGGGCTCGTGGGTGTACTTC	CASSSRNQGSWVYF
-	TRBV9	TRBJ2-1	-	TGTGCCAGCAGCGTTACGGACAGCTCCTACAATGAGCAGTTCTTC	CASSVTDSSYNEQFF
-	TRBV27	TRBJ1-2	-	TGTGCCAGCACCGTGACAGGAGCTAACTATGGCTACACCTTC	CASTVTGANYGYTF
TRBD1	TRBV2	TRBJ1-4	-	TGTGCCAGCAGTGACAGGGCAGGGGGGGAAAAACTGTTTTTT	CASSDRAGGEKLFF
-	TRBV5-6	TRBJ2-5	-	TGTGCCAGCAGCTTGGAACAGTTAGAGACCCAGTACTTC	CASSLEQLETQYF
-	TRBV7-9	TRBJ2-7	-	TGTGCCAGCAGCCCCCCCGGGCAGGGAGGTCGGTACGAGCAGTACTTC	CASSPPGQGGRYEQYF
-	TRBV19	TRBJ2-7	-	TGTGCCAGTAGTACAGGACAGTCCTACGAGCAGTACTTC	CASSTGQSYEQYF
TRBD2	TRBV6-1	TRBJ2-3	-	TGTGCCAGCAGAGCGAAAGCGGGGCCCACAGATACGCAGTATTTT	CASRAKAGPTDTQYF
TRBD2	TRBV7-3	TRBJ2-7	-	TGTGCCAGCAGCCCTAGCGGGGGGCCGTACGAGCAGTACTTC	CASSPSGGPYEQYF
-	TRBV7-9	TRBJ2-1	-	TGTGCCAGCACCAAAAGGGGGACTAAATGGGATGAGCAGTTCTTC	CASTKRGTKWDEQFF
-	TRBV5-6	TRBJ1-1	-	TGTGCCAGCAGCCCGGGGTGGGGTGAAGCTTTCTTT	CASSPGWGEAFF
TRBD1	TRBV5-1	TRBJ1-1	-	TGCGCCAGCAGCTGGGGACAGTTGAACACTGAAGCTTTCTTT	CASSWGQLNTEAFF
-	TRBV28	TRBJ2-1	-	TGTGCCAGCAGTTTAAAGCGCGATGAGCAGTTCTTC	CASSLKRDEQFF
-	TRBV6-2/TRBV6-3	TRBJ2-3	-	TGTGCCAGCAGTTACTCGACTAGCACAGATACGCAGTATTTT	CASSYSTSTDTQYF
-	TRBV28	TRBJ1-5	once	TGTGCCAGCAGGTACCCCGGGAGCAATCAGCCCCAGCATTTT	CASRYPGSNQPQHF
TRBD1	TRBV5-1	TRBJ2-1	-	TGCGCCAGCAGCTTGGGAGGGGGCAACTCCTACAATGAGCAGTTCTTC	CASSLGGGNSYNEQFF
TRBD1	TRBV2	TRBJ1-2	-	TGTGCCAGCATCCGGACAGGAGTTTCCGATGGCTACACCTTC	CASIRTGVSDGYTF
-	TRBV7-9	TRBJ1-2	-	TGTGCGAGCGGGGAAGGACTTAACTATGGCTACACCTTC	CASGEGLNYGYTF
TRBD2	TRBV19	TRBJ2-3	-	TGTGCCAGTAGTGAGCGACTAGCGGGGAGCACAGATACGCAGTATTTT	CASSERLAGSTDTQYF
TRBD1	TRBV6-5	TRBJ1-6	-	TGTGCCAGCAGGGCGGGGACAGGGAACAATTCACCCCTCCACTTT	CASRAGTGNNSPLHF
-	TRBV11-1	TRBJ1-4	-	TGTGCCAGCAGCTTGGGACTTGGAAATCGGCTGTTTTTT	CASSLGLGNRLFF
TRBD1	TRBV24-1	TRBJ1-2	-	TGTGCCACCAGTGAAGATGACAGGGGCTATGGCTACACCTTC	CATSEDDRGYGYTF
-	TRBV30	TRBJ1-5	once	TGTGCCTGGAGACAGGGTAGCAATCAGCCCCAGCATTTT	CAWRQGSNQPQHF
TRBD2	TRBV11-3	TRBJ2-1	-	TGTGCCAGCAGCCCCAGCGGGGACCTCAATGAGCAGTTCTTC	CASSPSGDLNEQFF
-	TRBV3-1/TRBV3-2	TRBJ2-7	-	TGTGCCAGCAGCCGGTCGGGTGGCAACGAGCAGTACTTC	CASSRSGGNEQYF